The 4 T cell receptor beta chains given below trace back to one sample, sequenced in a study of T cell clusters in autoimmune cytopenias. TRB was amplified from roughly 250 ng of peripheral blood genomic DNA per sample. TRB rearrangements were amplified by touch-down multiplex PCR with mixed TRB-A/B primers. TCRdb reprocessed the multiplex PCR reads, keeping one entry per CDR3 protein, no DNA. This repertoire includes approximately 7,800 distinct CDR3 sequences. Sequencing was carried out using peripheral blood. The source of these receptors is a human donor with an autoimmune cytopenia or autoimmune hepatitis (not recorded which).

The CDR3 region is CASSLGRGLAGAPWREQFF. The rearrangement links TRBV13 to TRBJ2-1; checking the TCRdb D call of TRBD2 is not possible without DNA. Germline V lookup: CDR1 PRHDT, CDR2 FYEKMQ (reference sequence). The CDR3 runs to 19 residues.

Measured by frequency, this clonotype is medium-sized (0.01 to 0.1%). The CDR3 protein is CASRGDGGETQYF. This chain connects TRBV6-5 to TRBJ2-5; the D call of TRBD2 rests on TCRdb alone, since no DNA is present to check it. Germline assignment: CDR1 MNHEY and CDR2 SVGAGI. The CDR3 contains 13 residues.

The chain uses TRBV5-1 and TRBJ1-4; the TRBD1 assignment by TCRdb is unverifiable without DNA. This CDR3 has 13 amino acids. Germline lookup yields CDR1 SGHRS and CDR2 YFSETQ. The CDR3 is CASSFQGNEKLFF.

The V gene is TRBV6-2 or TRBV6-3, the J gene TRBJ2-7; TCRdb's D call, TRBD1, is unchecked because there is no DNA. Germline V gives CDR1 MNHEY, CDR2 SVGEGT. The CDR3 covers 18 residues. The CDR3 sequence is CASSYPLRQGRISYEQYF.